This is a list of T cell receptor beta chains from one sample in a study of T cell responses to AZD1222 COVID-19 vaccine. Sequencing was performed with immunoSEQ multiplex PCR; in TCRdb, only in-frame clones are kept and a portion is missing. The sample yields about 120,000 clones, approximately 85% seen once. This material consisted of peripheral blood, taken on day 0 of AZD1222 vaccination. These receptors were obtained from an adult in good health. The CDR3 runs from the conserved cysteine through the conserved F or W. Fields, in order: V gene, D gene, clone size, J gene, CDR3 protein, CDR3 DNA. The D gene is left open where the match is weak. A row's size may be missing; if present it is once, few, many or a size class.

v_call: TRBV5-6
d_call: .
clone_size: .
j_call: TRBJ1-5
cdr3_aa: CASSALRDGNQPQHF
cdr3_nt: TGTGCCAGCAGCGCGCTCCGGGACGGCAATCAGCCCCAGCATTTT

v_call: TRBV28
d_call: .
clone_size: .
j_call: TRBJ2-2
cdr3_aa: CASKVGLKTGELFF
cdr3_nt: TGTGCCAGCAAGGTGGGCCTAAAGACCGGGGAGCTGTTTTTT

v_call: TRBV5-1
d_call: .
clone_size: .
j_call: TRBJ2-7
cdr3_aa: CASSFPGAYEQYF
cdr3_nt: TGCGCCAGCAGTTTCCCTGGAGCCTACGAGCAGTACTTC

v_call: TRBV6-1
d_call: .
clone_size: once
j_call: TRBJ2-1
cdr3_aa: CASSSKLLGFF
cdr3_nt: TGTGCCAGCAGTTCCAAACTCTTAGGTTTCTTC

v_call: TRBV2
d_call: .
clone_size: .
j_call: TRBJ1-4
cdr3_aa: CASSYQTTNEKLFF
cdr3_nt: TGTGCCAGCAGTTACCAGACAACTAATGAAAAACTGTTTTTT

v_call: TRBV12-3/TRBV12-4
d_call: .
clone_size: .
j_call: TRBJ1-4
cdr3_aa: CASSPDSSEKLFF
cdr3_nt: TGTGCCAGCAGTCCGGACAGTAGTGAAAAACTGTTTTTT

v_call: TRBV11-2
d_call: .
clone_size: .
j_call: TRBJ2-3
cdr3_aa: CASSPVSRTNTDTQYF
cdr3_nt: TGTGCCAGCAGCCCCGTTAGTAGAACCAACACAGATACGCAGTATTTT

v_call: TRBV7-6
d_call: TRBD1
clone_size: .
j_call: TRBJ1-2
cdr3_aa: CASSPRQGHYGYTF
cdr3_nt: TGTGCCAGCAGCCCGCGACAGGGGCACTATGGCTACACCTTC

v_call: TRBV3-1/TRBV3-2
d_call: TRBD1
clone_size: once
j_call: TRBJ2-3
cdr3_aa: CASSLRGQGIPDTQYF
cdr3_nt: TGTGCCAGCAGCTTGCGAGGACAGGGGATTCCCGATACGCAGTATTTT

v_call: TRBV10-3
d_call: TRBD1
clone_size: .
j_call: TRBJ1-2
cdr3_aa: CAISDPGGGSAYTF
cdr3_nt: TGTGCCATCAGTGATCCAGGGGGCGGCAGTGCCTACACCTTC

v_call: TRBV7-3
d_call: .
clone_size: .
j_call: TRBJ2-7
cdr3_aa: CASSLGFSISYEQYF
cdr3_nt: TGTGCCAGCAGCCTAGGGTTTTCGATCTCCTACGAGCAGTACTTC

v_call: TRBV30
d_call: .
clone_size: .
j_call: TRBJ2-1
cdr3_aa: CAWSRSYLNEQFF
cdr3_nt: TGTGCCTGGAGTCGATCCTACCTCAATGAGCAGTTCTTC

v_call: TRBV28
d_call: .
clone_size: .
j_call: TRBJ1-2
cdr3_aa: CASSLEDAWDGYTF
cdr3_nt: TGTGCCAGCAGTTTAGAAGACGCGTGGGATGGCTACACCTTC

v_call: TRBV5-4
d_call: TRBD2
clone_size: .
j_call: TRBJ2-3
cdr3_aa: CASSRSGGSTDTQYF
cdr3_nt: TGTGCCAGCAGCCGTAGCGGGGGGAGCACAGATACGCAGTATTTT

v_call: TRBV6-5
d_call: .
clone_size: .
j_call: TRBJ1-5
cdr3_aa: CASMDRANQPQHF
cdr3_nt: TGTGCCAGCATGGACAGAGCGAATCAGCCCCAGCATTTT

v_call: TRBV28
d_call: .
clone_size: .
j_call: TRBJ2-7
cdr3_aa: CASSRAYEQYF
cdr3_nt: TGTGCCAGCAGCAGGGCCTACGAGCAGTACTTC

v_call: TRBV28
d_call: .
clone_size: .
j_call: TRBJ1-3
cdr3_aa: CASSFANTIYF
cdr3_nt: TGTGCCAGCAGTTTCGCCAACACCATATATTTT

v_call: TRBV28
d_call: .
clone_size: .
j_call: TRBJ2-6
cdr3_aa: CASRPSGANVLTF
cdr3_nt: TGTGCCAGCAGGCCCTCTGGGGCCAACGTCCTGACTTTC

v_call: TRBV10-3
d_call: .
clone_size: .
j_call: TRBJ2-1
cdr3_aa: CAISDGLGSEQFF
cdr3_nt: TGTGCCATCAGTGATGGGTTGGGGTCTGAGCAGTTCTTC

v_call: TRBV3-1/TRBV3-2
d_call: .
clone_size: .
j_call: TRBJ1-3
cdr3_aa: CASSQEGRNTIYF
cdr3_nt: TGTGCCAGCAGCCAAGAAGGCAGAAACACCATATATTTT

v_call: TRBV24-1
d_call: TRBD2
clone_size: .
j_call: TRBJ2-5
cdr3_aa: CATGGLAGARETQYF
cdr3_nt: TGTGCCACCGGGGGACTAGCGGGGGCGAGAGAGACCCAGTACTTC

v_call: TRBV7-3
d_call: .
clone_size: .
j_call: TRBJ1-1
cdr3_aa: CASGMTRNTEAFF
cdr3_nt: TGTGCCAGCGGAATGACCAGGAACACTGAAGCTTTCTTT

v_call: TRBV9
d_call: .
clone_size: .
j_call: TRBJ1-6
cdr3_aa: CASSPGTSSYNSPLHF
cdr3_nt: TGTGCCAGCAGCCCGGGGACCAGCTCCTATAATTCACCCCTCCACTTT

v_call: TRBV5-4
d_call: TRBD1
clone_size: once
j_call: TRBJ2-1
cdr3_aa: CASSARDSYNEQFF
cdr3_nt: TGTGCCAGCAGCGCCAGGGACAGCTACAATGAGCAGTTCTTC

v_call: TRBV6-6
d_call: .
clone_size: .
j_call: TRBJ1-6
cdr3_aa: CASSNNRVSPLHF
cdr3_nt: TGTGCCAGCAGTAACAACAGGGTTTCACCCCTCCACTTT

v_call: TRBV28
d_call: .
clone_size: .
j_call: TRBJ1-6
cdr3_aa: CASSFHYPEMSSYNSPLHF
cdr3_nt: TGTGCCAGCAGTTTCCACTACCCGGAGATGAGCTCCTATAATTCACCCCTCCACTTT

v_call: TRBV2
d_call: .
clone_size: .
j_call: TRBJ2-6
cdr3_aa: CASWPSGANVLTF
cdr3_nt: TGTGCCAGTTGGCCGTCTGGGGCCAACGTCCTGACTTTC

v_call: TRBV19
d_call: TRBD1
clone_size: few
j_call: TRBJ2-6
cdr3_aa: CASSIRDSSGANVLTF
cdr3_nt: TGTGCCAGTAGTATCCGGGACAGCTCTGGGGCCAACGTCCTGACTTTC

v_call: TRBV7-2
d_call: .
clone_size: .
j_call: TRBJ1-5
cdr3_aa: CASSLAGGQPQHF
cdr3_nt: TGTGCCAGCAGCTTAGCCGGGGGCCAGCCCCAGCATTTT

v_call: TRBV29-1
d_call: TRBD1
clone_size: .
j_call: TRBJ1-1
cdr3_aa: CSVVGTGVGRSEAFF
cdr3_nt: TGCAGCGTTGTAGGGACAGGGGTAGGTCGGTCTGAAGCTTTCTTT

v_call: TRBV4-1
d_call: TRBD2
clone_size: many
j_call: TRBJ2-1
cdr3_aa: CASSQPSGANEQFF
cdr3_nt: TGCGCCAGCAGCCAGCCTAGCGGGGCCAATGAGCAGTTCTTC

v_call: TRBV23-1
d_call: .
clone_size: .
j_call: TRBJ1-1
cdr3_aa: CASSQLGRGTEAFF
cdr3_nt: TGCGCCAGCAGTCAATTAGGAAGGGGCACTGAAGCTTTCTTT

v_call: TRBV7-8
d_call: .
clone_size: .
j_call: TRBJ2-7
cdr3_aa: CASSQRQNSYEQYF
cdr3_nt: TGTGCCAGCAGCCAACGACAGAACTCCTACGAGCAGTACTTC

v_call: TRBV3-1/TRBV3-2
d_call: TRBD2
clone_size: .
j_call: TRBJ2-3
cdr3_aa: CASSQSLGGDTQYF
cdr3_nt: TGTGCCAGCAGCCAAAGCCTGGGGGGGGATACGCAGTATTTT

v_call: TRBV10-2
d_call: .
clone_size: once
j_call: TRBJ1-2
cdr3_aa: CASSAEGISGYTF
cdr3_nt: TGCGCCAGCAGTGCGGAGGGGATTAGCGGCTACACCTTC

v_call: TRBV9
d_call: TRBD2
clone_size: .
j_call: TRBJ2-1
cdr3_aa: CASSVGAGVHNEQFF
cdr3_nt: TGTGCCAGCAGCGTAGGTGCGGGAGTACACAATGAGCAGTTCTTC

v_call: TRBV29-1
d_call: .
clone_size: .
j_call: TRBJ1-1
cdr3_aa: CSVWTASSFTEAFF
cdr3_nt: TGCAGCGTGTGGACAGCCTCTAGTTTCACTGAAGCTTTCTTT

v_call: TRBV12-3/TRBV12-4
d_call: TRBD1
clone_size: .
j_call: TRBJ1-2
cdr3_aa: CASSPGGAYGYTF
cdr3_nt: TGTGCCAGCAGCCCAGGGGGCGCGTATGGCTACACCTTC

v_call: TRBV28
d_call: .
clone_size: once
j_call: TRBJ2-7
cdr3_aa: CASRSQGNGDYEQYF
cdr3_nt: TGTGCCAGCAGGTCTCAGGGTAATGGTGACTACGAGCAGTACTTC

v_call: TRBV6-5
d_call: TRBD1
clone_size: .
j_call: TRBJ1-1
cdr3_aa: CASSDSDRDQAFF
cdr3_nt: TGTGCCAGCAGTGACTCCGACAGGGATCAAGCTTTCTTT

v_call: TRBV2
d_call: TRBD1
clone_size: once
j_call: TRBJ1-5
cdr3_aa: CASKTGTFHNQPQHF
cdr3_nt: TGTGCCAGCAAGACAGGGACATTTCACAATCAGCCCCAGCATTTT

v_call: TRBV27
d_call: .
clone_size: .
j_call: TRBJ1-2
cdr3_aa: CASSTGANYGYTF
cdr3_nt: TGTGCCAGCAGCACAGGAGCTAACTATGGCTACACCTTC

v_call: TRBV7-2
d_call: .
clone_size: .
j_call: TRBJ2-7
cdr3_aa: CASSLVGNREQYF
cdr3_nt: TGTGCCAGCAGCTTAGTAGGGAATAGGGAGCAGTACTTC

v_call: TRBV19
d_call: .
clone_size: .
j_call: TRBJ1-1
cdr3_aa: CASSIGVTTEAFF
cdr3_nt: TGTGCCAGTAGTATAGGGGTTACCACTGAAGCTTTCTTT

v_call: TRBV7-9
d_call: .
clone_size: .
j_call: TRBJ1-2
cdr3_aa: CASSGANYGYTF
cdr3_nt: TGTGCCAGCAGTGGGGCTAACTATGGCTACACCTTC

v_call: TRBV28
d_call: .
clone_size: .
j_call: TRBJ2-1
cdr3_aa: CASHPRGNWNEQFF
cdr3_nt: TGTGCCAGCCACCCCCGGGGAAATTGGAATGAGCAGTTCTTC

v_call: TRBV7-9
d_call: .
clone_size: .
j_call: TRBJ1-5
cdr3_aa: CASSQSNQPQHF
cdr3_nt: TGTGCCAGCAGCCAAAGCAATCAGCCCCAGCATTTT

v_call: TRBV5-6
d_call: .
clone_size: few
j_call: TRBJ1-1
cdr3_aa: CASREGFNTEAFF
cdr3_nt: TGTGCCAGCAGGGAAGGGTTCAACACTGAAGCTTTCTTT